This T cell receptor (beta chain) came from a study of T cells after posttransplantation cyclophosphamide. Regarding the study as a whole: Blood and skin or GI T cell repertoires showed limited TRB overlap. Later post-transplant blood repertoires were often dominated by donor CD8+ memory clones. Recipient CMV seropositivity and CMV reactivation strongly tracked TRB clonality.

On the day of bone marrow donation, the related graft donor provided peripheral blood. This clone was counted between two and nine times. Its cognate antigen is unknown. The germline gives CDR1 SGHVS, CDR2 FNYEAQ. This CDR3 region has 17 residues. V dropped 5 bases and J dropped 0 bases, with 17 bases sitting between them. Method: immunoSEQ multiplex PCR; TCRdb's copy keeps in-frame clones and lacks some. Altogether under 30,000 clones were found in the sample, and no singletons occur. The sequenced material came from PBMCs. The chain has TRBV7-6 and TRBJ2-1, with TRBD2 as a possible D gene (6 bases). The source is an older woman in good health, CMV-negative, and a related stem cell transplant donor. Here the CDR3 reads CASSPSLGSGSYNEQFF. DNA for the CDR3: TGTGCCAGCAGCCCATCTTTGGGTAGCGGCTCCTACAATGAGCAGTTCTTC.